This T cell receptor beta chain derives from a study of blood T cells in healthy people across ages. Study-wide background: Capturing about one barcoded beta molecule per two T cells was achieved by template switching. General study results and limits: Estimates based on one million T cells were treated as lower bounds.

With regard to this clonotype: Its antigen is undetermined.

CDR1 and CDR2 (germline): SGHDN, FVKESK. V shed 1 base and J shed 5 bases, with 21 bases lying between them. The CDR3 spans 17 residues. PCR was performed a second time for roughly 6 to 12 cycles using a sample-barcoded 5' primer and a J-beta primer mix. TCRdb called the 5' RACE reads again in MiXCR, with one record for every CDR3 protein. Among roughly 830,000 distinct CDR3 sequences listed, 62% were seen once. The chain recombines TRBV14 with TRBJ2-7; D tentatively reads TRBD1 or TRBD2 (6 bases each). Sequencing was carried out using blood. This receptor was taken from a man under 40 in good health. Written as DNA, the CDR3 is TGTGCCAGCAGCCAAGTGGGGGGCGCGCGAAGGTTGGACGAGCAGTACTTC. Its protein product is CASSQVGGARRLDEQYF.